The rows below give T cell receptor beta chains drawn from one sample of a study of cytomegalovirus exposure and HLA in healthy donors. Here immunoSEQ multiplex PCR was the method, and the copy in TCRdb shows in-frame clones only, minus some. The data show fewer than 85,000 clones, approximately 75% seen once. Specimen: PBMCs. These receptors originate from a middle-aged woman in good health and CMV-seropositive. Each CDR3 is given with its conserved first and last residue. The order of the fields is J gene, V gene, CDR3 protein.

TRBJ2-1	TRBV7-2	CASSTRQGNYNEQFF
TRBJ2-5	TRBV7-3	CASSFTGGAETQYF
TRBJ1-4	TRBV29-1	CSVPRGEGEKLFF
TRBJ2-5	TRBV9	CASSVDLAGGKETQYF
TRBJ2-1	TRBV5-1	CASSHRTSGGAVYNEQFF
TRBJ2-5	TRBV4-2	CASSQEGLAVQETQYF
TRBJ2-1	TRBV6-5	CAARRYNEQFF
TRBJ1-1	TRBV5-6	CASSLPGGWVEGAYTEAFF
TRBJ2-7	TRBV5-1	CASSLGGGYSEQYF
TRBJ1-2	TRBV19	CASSNTGGHSYGYTF
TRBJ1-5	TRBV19	CASSPQGVSNQPQHF
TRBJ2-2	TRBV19	CASSAGTANTGELFF
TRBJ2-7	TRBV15	CATSSERAPYEQYF
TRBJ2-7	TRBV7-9	CASSRPGQGTYEQYF
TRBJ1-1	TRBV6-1	CASSEANGNTEAFF
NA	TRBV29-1	CSVVELTGASYYEQYF
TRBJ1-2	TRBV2	CASSEPRGNYGYTF
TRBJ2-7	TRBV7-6	CASSFSNGVEQYF
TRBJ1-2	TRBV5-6	CASSPWGRGNYGYTF
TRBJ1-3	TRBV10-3	CAISAGKNSGNTIYF
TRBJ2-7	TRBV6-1	CASSDRVRHEQYF
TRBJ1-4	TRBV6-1	CASKGQGATNEKLFF
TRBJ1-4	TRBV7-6	CASSFSGTGGERLFF
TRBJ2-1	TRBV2	CASSSYGFGQGGNEQFF
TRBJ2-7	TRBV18	CVSSTGIEQYF
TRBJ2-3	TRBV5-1	CASSFTAGGGADTQYF
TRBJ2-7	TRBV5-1	CASSLTGGSSYEQYF
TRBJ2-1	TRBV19	CASNLRGGEQFF
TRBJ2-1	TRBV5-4	CASSLGAGYEQFF
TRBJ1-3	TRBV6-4	CASTGQGAGNTIYF
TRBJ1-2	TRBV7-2	CASSQAVQAYGYTF
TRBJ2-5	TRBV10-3	CAIGTAGGNQETQYF
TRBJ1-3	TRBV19	CASSNRRTGNTIYF
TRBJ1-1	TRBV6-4	CASSEYELTEAFF
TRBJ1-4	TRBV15	CASQGAPANEKLFF
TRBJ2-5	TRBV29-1	CSVEGRGLQETQYF
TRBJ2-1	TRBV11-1	CASSLVPISAETGVF
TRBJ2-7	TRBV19	CASSTQQGAPVEQYF
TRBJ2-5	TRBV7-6	CASSAELAGGLETQYF